The entry that follows covers one TCR beta chain sequence. Its antigen is as yet unknown. This specimen comes from a study of metastatic and nonmetastatic thyroid tumors. Original processing notes: The authors used CDR3 differences across clinicopathological groups to build a distant-metastasis classifier for papillary thyroid cancer. With MiXCR, TCRdb reprocessed the PCR reads. What appears here as the V and J calls and clone size reflects TCRdb's work, not the paper's. The profile shows roughly 6,800 clones, about a fifth of them singletons. General study results and limits: A significant increase in TCR beta diversity was reportedly seen in malignant thyroid tumors relative to benign nodules, in blood and tumor.

The CDR3 extends over 16 amino acids. The V and J ends lost 5 bases and 0 bases respectively, with 17 bases between them. Per the germline V gene, CDR1 is SGHNT and CDR2 is YENEEA. Until they underwent thyroid surgery, no patient had received any treatment. Sequenced sample: adjacent normal tissue. This TCR derives from a female donor with papillary thyroid cancer or a benign thyroid nodule (not recorded which). Some clones in this sample may be carry-over from other donors' samples. The chain couples TRBV11-3 to TRBJ2-7; a weak D match, TRBD1 (6 bases). DNA of the CDR3: TGTGCCAGCAGCATTGGCTTTGGGACATTCTCCTACGAGCAGTACTTC. Translating it yields CASSIGFGTFSYEQYF. The variable domain in full, completed from reference TRBV11-3 and TRBJ2-7, reads EAGVVQSPRYKIIEKKQPVAFWCNPISGHNTLYWYLQNLGQGPELLIRYENEEAVDDSQLPKDRFSAERLKGVDSTLKIQPAELGDSAVYLCASSIGFGTFSYEQYFGPGTRLTVT.